These T cell receptor beta chains were read from a single sample in a study of T cell clones after liver transplantation. Data came from immunoSEQ multiplex PCR; TCRdb stores just in-frame clones and leaves some out. Of under 60,000 clones detected, around 70% appear once; the ten largest clones hold 8% to 10%. The sequencing used CD4+ T cells from blood, collected at the 22-month timepoint. All receptors come from a human patient who received a liver transplant. These T cells may partly come from the graft donor. Both conserved end residues are part of each CDR3. A D gene is named only where the DNA matches it firmly. Where a row states a size, it is once, few, many or the class of an expanded clone; other rows omit it.

>NA|TRBJ1-2|NA|TRBV5-1
CASSSQGSDYGYTF
TGCGCCAGCTCCTCGCAAGGGAGCGACTATGGCTACACCTTC
>TRBD2|TRBJ2-5|NA|TRBV27
CASSLTSLVGTQYF
TGTGCCAGCAGTTTGACTAGCCTCGTCGGGACCCAGTACTTC
>TRBD1|TRBJ2-1|NA|TRBV7-7
CASSLDRDREQFF
TGTGCTAGCAGCTTAGACCGGGACAGGGAGCAGTTCTTC
>NA|TRBJ1-1|NA|TRBV2
CASKGGREAFF
TGTGCCAGCAAGGGGGGCAGGGAAGCTTTCTTT
>NA|TRBJ2-2|few|TRBV2
CASSARQGGPRTDGELFF
TGTGCCAGCAGTGCTAGGCAGGGGGGGCCCCGAACAGACGGGGAGCTGTTTTTT
>NA|TRBJ2-5|NA|TRBV7-2
CASSLGDFGRGGLETQYF
TGTGCCAGCAGCTTAGGGGATTTTGGGAGGGGGGGGCTGGAGACCCAGTACTTC
>TRBD1|TRBJ2-7|NA|TRBV20-1
CSAFKGAEQYF
TGCAGTGCTTTTAAGGGGGCCGAGCAGTACTTC
>NA|TRBJ2-7|NA|TRBV7-2
CASSPDKFSYEQYF
TGTGCCAGCAGTCCCGACAAATTCTCCTACGAGCAGTACTTC
>NA|TRBJ2-7|NA|TRBV11-2
CASSLALGGFEQYF
TGTGCCAGCAGCTTAGCTCTTGGGGGCTTTGAGCAGTACTTC
>NA|TRBJ2-7|NA|TRBV5-1
CASSPDSINEQYF
TGCGCCAGCAGCCCGGACAGTATCAACGAGCAGTACTTC
>NA|TRBJ1-1|NA|TRBV7-8
CASSLLRESDTEAFF
TGTGCCAGCAGCCTCCTCAGGGAATCGGACACTGAAGCTTTCTTT
>NA|TRBJ2-7|NA|TRBV6-5
CASSYDGGAGNEQYF
TGTGCCAGCAGTTACGATGGAGGGGCTGGCAACGAGCAGTACTTC
>NA|TRBJ1-6|NA|TRBV2
CASSEVTGRNSPLHF
TGTGCCAGCAGTGAGGTAACAGGGAGGAATTCACCCCTCCACTTT
>NA|TRBJ2-2|few|TRBV4-1
CASIPTLGHGELFF
TGCGCCAGCATTCCCACTCTGGGGCACGGGGAGCTGTTTTTT
>TRBD1|TRBJ1-2|once|TRBV4-1
CASSQAILKRDRGHSFGYTF
TGCGCCAGCAGCCAAGCAATTTTAAAGCGGGACAGGGGGCATTCATTTGGCTACACCTTC
>TRBD2|TRBJ2-1|NA|TRBV18
CASSPITRGGREQFF
TGTGCCAGCTCACCAATTACGCGGGGGGGCCGGGAGCAGTTCTTC
>TRBD2|TRBJ2-1|NA|TRBV28
CASSSSWRGVNNEQFF
TGTGCCAGCAGTTCCTCTTGGCGGGGGGTCAACAATGAGCAGTTCTTC
>TRBD1|TRBJ1-5|NA|TRBV28
CASRTQGKGQPQHF
TGTGCCAGCAGAACACAGGGGAAAGGTCAGCCCCAGCATTTT
>TRBD1|TRBJ2-7|few|TRBV9
CASTFSDRDYEQYF
TGTGCCAGCACCTTTTCGGACAGGGACTACGAGCAGTACTTC
>TRBD1|TRBJ2-7|NA|TRBV7-2
CASSKQTGERYEQYF
TGTGCCAGCAGTAAACAGACAGGGGAAAGGTACGAGCAGTACTTC
>TRBD1|TRBJ1-6|NA|TRBV2
CASSARTGESNSPLHF
TGTGCCAGCAGTGCCCGGACAGGGGAAAGTAATTCACCCCTCCACTTT
>NA|TRBJ1-1|NA|TRBV9
CASSVGGGVTEAFF
TGTGCCAGCAGCGTAGGTGGGGGGGTCACTGAAGCTTTCTTT
>NA|TRBJ1-4|NA|TRBV28
CASTLGGADEKLFF
TGTGCCAGCACACTGGGGGGAGCGGATGAAAAACTGTTTTTT
>NA|TRBJ1-2|NA|TRBV7-6
CASSFSGVGSSYTF
TGTGCCAGCAGCTTTTCTGGGGTGGGCTCGAGCTACACCTTC
>TRBD2|TRBJ2-1|medium-sized|TRBV7-3
CASSSSGGANEQFF
TGTGCCAGCAGCTCGAGCGGGGGGGCTAATGAGCAGTTCTTC
>NA|TRBJ1-5|few|TRBV7-8
CASSLEGSLNQPQHF
TGTGCCAGCAGCTTAGAAGGGAGTCTCAATCAGCCCCAGCATTTT
>NA|TRBJ1-1|few|TRBV11-1
CASSLRRAAEAFF
TGTGCCAGCAGCTTGCGGCGGGCCGCTGAAGCTTTCTTT
>NA|TRBJ1-5|few|TRBV6-1
CASSESLLSPQHF
TGTGCCAGCAGTGAGTCCCTACTATCGCCCCAGCATTTT
>NA|TRBJ2-7|NA|TRBV28
CASSLRNEQYF
TGTGCCAGCAGTTTACGGAACGAGCAGTACTTC
>TRBD1|TRBJ1-3|NA|TRBV9
CASSPRDRGNTIYF
TGTGCCAGCAGCCCCCGGGACAGAGGAAACACCATATATTTT
>NA|TRBJ2-2|NA|TRBV7-9
CASSLAGQNTGELFF
TGTGCCAGCAGCTTAGCAGGGCAGAACACCGGGGAGCTGTTTTTT
>NA|TRBJ2-7|NA|TRBV29-1
CSSSVGPHGEQYF
TGCAGCTCATCCGTCGGCCCTCACGGGGAGCAGTACTTC
>NA|TRBJ1-2|few|TRBV2
CASSEWRTGYTF
TGTGCCAGCAGTGAATGGAGGACGGGCTACACCTTC
>NA|TRBJ2-5|once|TRBV6-5
CASTGRGKETQYF
TGTGCCAGCACAGGCAGGGGAAAAGAGACCCAGTACTTC
>NA|TRBJ2-3|few|TRBV11-3
CASSLYDSDTQYF
TGTGCCAGCAGCTTATACGATTCAGATACGCAGTATTTT
>NA|TRBJ2-2|NA|TRBV27
CASSRRGRDPGELFF
TGTGCCAGCAGTCGACGGGGAAGGGACCCCGGGGAGCTGTTTTTT
>TRBD2|TRBJ2-7|NA|TRBV5-4
CASSGLAGGLTYEQYF
TGTGCCAGCAGTGGACTAGCGGGGGGGCTTACCTACGAGCAGTACTTC
>TRBD1|TRBJ1-5|once|TRBV27
CASSLQGERNQPQHF
TGTGCCAGCAGTTTACAGGGGGAACGCAATCAGCCCCAGCATTTT
>NA|TRBJ2-5|NA|TRBV11-2
CASSPSQETQYF
TGTGCCAGCAGCCCCTCACAAGAGACCCAGTACTTC
>TRBD2|TRBJ2-7|NA|TRBV30
CAWSGTGGRAHQYEQYF
TGTGCCTGGAGTGGGACGGGAGGGAGGGCCCATCAGTACGAGCAGTACTTC
>NA|TRBJ2-7|NA|TRBV5-3
CARSLGDTYEQYF
TGTGCCAGAAGCTTGGGCGACACCTACGAGCAGTACTTC